This TCR beta chain was profiled in a study of CD8+ T cells in alopecia areata. Once RNA had been extracted, it was reverse transcribed into cDNA to act as the sequencing template. TCRdb's table, derived via immunoSEQ multiplex PCR, lists solely in-frame clones and lacks some. The table includes 150,000 to 200,000 clones, about 51% detected once. As for treatment: oral pan-JAK inhibitor, 5-10 mg twice daily. Study-level points and caveats: Higher clonality was seen in lesional scalp than in normal scalp, especially in alopecia totalis/universalis. With patients, TCR sharing proved less clear than in mice, a difference possibly related to HLA.

Note on this clone: Antigen: not known.

This CDR3 is built from 15 residues. V lost 3 bases and J 0 bases, leaving 13 bases between the germline ends. Per germline, CDR1 SGHRS and CDR2 YFSETQ. This specimen was CD8+ T cells sorted from blood, taken at roughly week 52, from a patient treated with tofacitinib. This receptor was identified in a human donor with alopecia areata. The rearrangement uses TRBV5-1 and TRBJ2-7, with a possible D match to TRBD2 (5 bases). The CDR3 nucleotides read TGCGCCAGCAGCTCGGTACCGGGAACCTCCTACGAGCAGTACTTC. As protein: CASSSVPGTSYEQYF.